This T cell receptor (beta chain) came from a study of breast tumors, draining lymph nodes, adjacent tissues. Study-wide results and caveats: The lymph node origin of tumor T cells was framed as consistent with a hypothesis, not demonstrated. Tumor and nontumor repertoires were significantly more similar in luminal-like than in basal-like breast cancer. Compared with lymph nodes, tumors were less diverse; compared with nontumor tissue, more. Data fit most tumor T cells coming from lymph node, expanding in tumor.

Germline CDR1 reads SGDLS; CDR2 reads YYNGEE. The CDR3 runs 13 residues. The sample holds many counts of this clonotype. The antigen is unknown. At one end the junction does not follow the germline gene, possibly because of a read error. Samples came from axillary lymph nodes draining the breast cancer. Using its own MiXCR run on the multiplex PCR reads, TCRdb lists one record per CDR3 protein. The repertoire holds more than 80,000 distinct CDR3 sequences, around 30% seen once, with approximately 6% in the top ten. J is TRBJ2-5 and V is TRBV9; 15 positions match TRBD2. The TCR sequence derives from a female donor with breast cancer. Some clones in this sample may be carry-over from other donors' samples. The sequencing sample was made of axillary lymph node tissue. The CDR3, as DNA: TGTGCCAGCAGCGAGGGACTAGCGGGGGGAGCTGCCTTC. This translates into CASSEGLAGGAAF.